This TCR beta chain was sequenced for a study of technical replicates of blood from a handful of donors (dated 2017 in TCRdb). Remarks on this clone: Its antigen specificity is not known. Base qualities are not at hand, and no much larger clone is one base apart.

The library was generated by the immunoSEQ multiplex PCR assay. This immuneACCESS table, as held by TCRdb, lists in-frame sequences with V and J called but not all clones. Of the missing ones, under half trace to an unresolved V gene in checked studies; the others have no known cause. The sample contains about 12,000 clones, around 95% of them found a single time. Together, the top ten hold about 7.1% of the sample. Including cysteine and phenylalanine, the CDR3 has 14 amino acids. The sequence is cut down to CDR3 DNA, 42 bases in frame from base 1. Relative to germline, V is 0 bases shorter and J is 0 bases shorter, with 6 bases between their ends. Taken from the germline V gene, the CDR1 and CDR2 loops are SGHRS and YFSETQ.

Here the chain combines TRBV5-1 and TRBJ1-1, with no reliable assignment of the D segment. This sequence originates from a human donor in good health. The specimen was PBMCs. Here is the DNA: TGCGCCAGCAGCTTGGCCGGGATGAACACTGAAGCTTTCTTT. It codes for CASSLAGMNTEAFF.